These 19 T cell receptor beta chains share one sample of origin, sequenced in a study of cytomegalovirus exposure and HLA in healthy donors (dated by TCRdb to 2015 to 2018). Library prep was done by the immunoSEQ multiplex PCR assay. A mixture of 60 forward primers for TCR Vbeta segments and 13 reverse primers for TCR Jbeta segments was used in the multiplex PCR. Entries here come from immuneACCESS through TCRdb and include only in-frame sequences with V and J called. Some clones fail to appear in such tables; in the studies checked, an unresolved V gene covers under half of the shortfall, and the cause of the remainder is unknown. The sample includes more than 100,000 clones, with 80% observed a single time. The ten largest clones take up 0.2% to 0.3% of the sample. Sequences were obtained from PBMCs. These receptors originate from a man in his fifties in good health and CMV-seronegative.

This clone showed up just once. The J gene is TRBJ2-7, the V gene TRBV27; D unresolved. The CDR3 sequence is 15 residues long. V dropped 6 bases and J dropped 1 base, with 16 bases sitting between them. Germline V gene sequence: CDR1 MNHEY, CDR2 SMNVEV (reference sequence). The chain's CDR3 is CASRSSAIQSYEQYF. The CDR3 DNA reads TGTGCCAGCAGGTCGTCTGCGATTCAATCCTACGAGCAGTACTTC.

The V gene is TRBV10-3, the J gene TRBJ2-7; 8 bases fit TRBD2. The J segment lost 0 bases and the V segment lost 10 bases, leaving 8 bases of the junction unmatched. This CDR3 has 14 amino acids. Germline CDR1 ENHRY, CDR2 SYGVKD. The CDR3 nucleotides are TGTGCCAACCCCGGGGGGGGAAGCTCCTACGAGCAGTACTTC. Amino acids: CANPGGGSSYEQYF.

CDR3 DNA: TGTGCCATCAGAGGAGGTGGGGTCGTCACTGAAGCTTTCTTT. This gives the protein CAIRGGGVVTEAFF. V gene TRBV10-3 combines with J gene TRBJ1-1; no firm D call. The V and J ends lost 6 bases and 4 bases respectively, with 15 bases between them. CDR1 is ENHRY, CDR2 SYGVKD, per germline. The CDR3 has 14 residues.

The rearrangement uses TRBV7-2 and TRBJ2-1; no definite D call. V was pared by 1 base and J by 5 bases, with 3 bases between. Looked up from germline, CDR1 is SGHTA and CDR2 is FQGNSA. CDR3 size: 12 residues. CDR3 amino acids: CASSLVNNEQFF. In DNA form, the CDR3 reads TGTGCCAGCAGCTTAGTCAACAATGAGCAGTTCTTC.

The chain couples TRBV5-4 to TRBJ2-5; D is possibly TRBD1 (6 bases). Deletions cut 2 bases from V and 5 bases from J, with 10 bases between. From germline, CDR1 is SGHNT and CDR2 YYREEE (reference sequence). There are 13 residues in the CDR3. In DNA form, the CDR3 reads TGTGCCAGCAGCTTAGGACAGTGGGAGACCCAGTACTTC. Its translation: CASSLGQWETQYF. The full variable domain, its missing parts supplied by reference TRBV5-4 and TRBJ2-5, is ETGVTQSPTHLIKTRGQQVTLRCSSQSGHNTVSWYQQALGQGPQFIFQYYREEENGRGNFPPRFSGLQFPNYSSELNVNALELDDSALYLCASSLGQWETQYFGPGTRLLVL.

This clone turned up a few times. J is TRBJ1-5 and V is TRBV10-3, with 9 bases fitting TRBD1. V trimming: 2 bases; J trimming: 7 bases; junction bases outside the gene matches: 9. The CDR3 is made up of 16 amino acids. The V gene's germline CDR1 is ENHRY and CDR2 SYGVKD. The CDR3 is CAISEGDRVLGQPQHF. CDR3 coding DNA: TGTGCCATCAGTGAGGGGGACAGGGTGCTGGGGCAGCCCCAGCATTTT.

V usage is TRBV9 and J usage is TRBJ1-2; D uncertain. Germline CDR1 reads SGDLS; CDR2 reads YYNGEE. The CDR3 runs 10 residues. Trimming took off 1 base at V and 14 bases at J, with 9 bases between the two ends. The chain's CDR3 is CASSVSSGTF. The CDR3 bases are TGTGCCAGCAGCGTATCGTCAGGTACCTTC.

This chain links TRBV2 with TRBJ2-5; 15 bases line up with TRBD2. The CDR3 extends over 18 amino acids. Germline V gene sequence: CDR1 SNHLY, CDR2 FYNNEI. Unmatched junction bases numbered 10, after V lost 6 bases and J lost 2 bases. Here the CDR3 reads CASRYGGLAGGGQETQYF. The CDR3 bases are TGTGCCAGCAGATACGGGGGACTAGCGGGAGGAGGTCAAGAGACCCAGTACTTC.

The CDR3 protein is CASSLTRTAPYSNQPQHF. The DNA of the CDR3 is TGTGCCAGTAGTTTGACCAGGACAGCGCCTTATAGCAATCAGCCCCAGCATTTT. The rearrangement joins TRBV19 to TRBJ1-5, with a weak D call TRBD1 (6 bases). The CDR3 has 18 amino acids. Trimming removed 5 bases at V and 0 bases at J, with 20 bases between. Germline V lookup: CDR1 LNHDA, CDR2 SQIVND (reference sequence).

The chain is built from TRBV29-1 and TRBJ2-5; a weak D match, TRBD1 (5 bases). CDR1 SQVTM and CDR2 ANQGSEA come from the germline V gene. V lost 7 bases to trimming and J lost 5 bases, with 8 bases between them. The CDR3 loop spans 10 amino acids. For the CDR3, the DNA is TGCAGCGCACAGGTGGAGACCCAGTACTTC. This codes for CSAQVETQYF.

V usage is TRBV18 and J usage is TRBJ1-3; D not resolved. The V gene lost 0 bases and the J gene lost 0 bases, with 6 bases spanning the gap. Germline assignment: CDR1 KGHSH and CDR2 LQKENI. This CDR3 comprises 15 residues. The DNA for the CDR3 is TGTGCCAGCTCACCACCGACTCCCTCTGGAAACACCATATATTTT. This encodes CASSPPTPSGNTIYF.

The chain recombines TRBV6-1 with TRBJ2-6, with 7 bases aligning to TRBD1. Germline-derived CDR1 and CDR2 are MNHNS and SASEGT. The CDR3 runs to 14 residues. V trimming: 7 bases; J trimming: 1 base; junction bases outside the gene matches: 1. The CDR3 sequence is CASTTGSGANVLTF. The CDR3 DNA reads as TGTGCCAGCACGACAGGGTCTGGGGCCAACGTCCTGACTTTC.

The chain recombines TRBV29-1 with TRBJ1-2; no firm D call. V was cut by 3 bases and J by 4 bases, with 9 bases left in between. Germline CDR1 SQVTM, CDR2 ANQGSEA. There are 12 residues in the CDR3. The CDR3 spells CSVDALTYGYTF. The DNA of the CDR3 is TGCAGCGTTGACGCGCTTACCTATGGCTACACCTTC.

The chain links TRBV6-6 to TRBJ1-2; D is unclear. Between the trimmed V and J ends, which lost 6 bases and 4 bases, there was a span of 12 bases. This CDR3 region has 13 residues. CDR1 MNHNY and CDR2 SVGAGI come from the germline V gene (reference sequence). CDR3 coding DNA: TGTGCCAGCAGCCACGACACCGCCTATGGCTACACCTTC. Translation gives CASSHDTAYGYTF.

The chain is built from TRBV28 and TRBJ1-2, with 9 bases aligning to TRBD1. V shed 4 bases and J 6 bases; nucleotides not matched to a gene: 6. The V gene's germline CDR1 is MDHEN and CDR2 SYDVKM. The CDR3 contains 14 residues. The CDR3 bases are TGTGCCAGCAGTTCTCCGACAGGGGGAGATGGCTACACCTTC. Protein sequence: CASSSPTGGDGYTF.

Turning to this clone: Because the CDR3's place on the DNA is in doubt, the DNA is left out and the CDR3 is given as listed by TCRdb. The chain employs TRBV11-2 and TRBJ1-1; TRBD1, as called in the table, went unchecked against the DNA. CDR1 SGHAT and CDR2 FQNNGV come from the germline V gene. The CDR3 contains 17 residues when both ends are counted. CDR3: CASSLGTGIWRGTEAFF.

The chain links TRBV7-2 to TRBJ2-7; 7 bases fit TRBD2. CDR1 is SGHTA and CDR2 is FQGNSA in the germline V gene. V shed 2 bases, J shed 3 bases, and the junction held 7 bases outside the gene matches. The CDR3 totals 15 residues. CDR3 residues: CASSLRLAARYEQYF. The CDR3 DNA follows: TGTGCCAGCAGCTTAAGGCTAGCGGCCCGCTACGAGCAGTACTTC. Variable domain in full (rest from reference TRBV7-2 and TRBJ2-7): GAGVSQSPSNKVTEKGKDVELRCDPISGHTALYWYRQSLGQGLEFLIYFQGNSAPDKSGLPSDRFSAERTGGSVSTLTIQRTQQEDSAVYLCASSLRLAARYEQYFGPGTRLTVT.

This sequence joins TRBV27 and TRBJ1-4; D is uncertain. CDR1 is MNHEY and CDR2 is SMNVEV in the germline V gene (reference sequence). V lost 3 bases and J 2 bases, leaving 4 bases between the germline ends. This CDR3 region has 13 residues. The CDR3 DNA sequence: TGTGCCAGCAGTTTTCTCACTAATGAAAAACTGTTTTTT. Residues: CASSFLTNEKLFF.

J is TRBJ1-1 and V is TRBV10-2; tentatively, D is TRBD1 (5 bases). Germline V gene data show CDR1 as WSHSY and CDR2 as SAAADI. Between the trimmed V and J ends, which lost 3 bases and 0 bases, there was a span of 17 bases. The CDR3 runs to 17 residues. The chain's CDR3 is CASSELGAGSMNTEAFF. The DNA of the CDR3 is TGCGCCAGCAGTGAACTTGGGGCGGGATCTATGAACACTGAAGCTTTCTTT.